Listed below are T cell receptor beta chains from one sample, sequenced in a study of T-cell reconstitution after alpha-beta-depleted transplantation in children. Using its own MiXCR run on the PCR reads, TCRdb lists one record per CDR3 protein. The sample lists 230,000 or so distinct CDR3 sequences, around 11% occurring once. The source material was PBMCs from the stem cell graft donor, sampled from the stem cell graft. These receptor sequences come from a human donor who donated a stem cell graft to a child with acute lymphoblastic leukemia. Each CDR3 is given with its conserved first and last residue. The D gene is left open where the match is weak. Size is omitted from some rows. Given values are once, few, many or a class for expanded clones.

V gene	J gene	clone size	D gene	CDR3 protein	CDR3 DNA
TRBV4-2	TRBJ1-2	many	NA	CASSQESSGSYGYTF	TGTGCCAGCAGCCAAGAATCCTCCGGGAGCTATGGCTACACCTTC
TRBV12-3/TRBV12-4	TRBJ1-2	many	TRBD1	CASSPGQGADGYTF	TGTGCCAGCAGCCCTGGACAGGGGGCGGATGGCTACACCTTC
TRBV7-9	TRBJ2-4	NA	NA	CASSLVWRGENIQYF	TGTGCCAGCAGCTTAGTCTGGAGGGGAGAAAACATTCAGTACTTC
TRBV20-1	TRBJ2-1	many	NA	CSASEDSRLYNEQFF	TGCAGTGCTAGCGAGGACAGTCGACTATACAATGAGCAGTTCTTC
TRBV5-1	TRBJ2-5	few	TRBD2	CASATDRGGETQYF	TGCGCCAGCGCCACGGACCGGGGGGGAGAGACCCAGTACTTC
TRBV20-1	TRBJ2-1	many	NA	CSARGRTILNNEQFF	TGCAGTGCTAGGGGTCGGACTATCCTGAACAATGAGCAGTTCTTC
TRBV11-1	TRBJ2-5	many	NA	CASSIIPGTAKETQYF	TGTGCCAGCAGCATCATTCCCGGGACGGCCAAAGAGACCCAGTACTTC
TRBV12-3/TRBV12-4	TRBJ2-2	many	TRBD1	CASSWTGGTGELFF	TGTGCCAGCAGTTGGACAGGGGGGACCGGGGAGCTGTTTTTT
TRBV5-5	TRBJ2-1	few	NA	CASSFQTGFSSYNEQFF	TGTGCCAGCAGCTTCCAGACGGGATTTAGCTCCTACAATGAGCAGTTCTTC
TRBV6-1	TRBJ2-5	many	TRBD1	CASKRGRFQETQYF	TGTGCCAGCAAAAGGGGGCGCTTTCAAGAGACCCAGTACTTC
TRBV25-1	TRBJ2-1	many	NA	CASSEYAAETYNEQFF	TGTGCCAGCAGTGAATATGCCGCGGAAACCTACAATGAGCAGTTCTTC
TRBV12-3/TRBV12-4	TRBJ2-7	NA	TRBD1	CASSLVPNQGAVTYEQYF	TGTGCCAGCAGTCTAGTCCCTAACCAGGGGGCGGTGACGTACGAGCAGTACTTC
TRBV27	TRBJ2-1	many	TRBD2	CASSLSGGRRYNEQFF	TGTGCCAGCAGTTTATCGGGGGGGAGGAGGTACAATGAGCAGTTCTTC
TRBV5-5	TRBJ2-3	many	NA	CASSFTARGDTQYF	TGTGCCAGCAGCTTCACCGCCCGCGGAGATACGCAGTATTTT
TRBV11-2	TRBJ2-3	many	TRBD1	CASSLFLRDRVWDTDTQYF	TGTGCCAGCAGCTTATTTCTCCGGGACAGGGTTTGGGACACAGATACGCAGTATTTT
TRBV5-5	TRBJ1-5	many	NA	CASSEGTPNQPQHF	TGTGCCAGCAGCGAAGGGACACCTAATCAGCCCCAGCATTTT
TRBV5-1	TRBJ2-5	many	TRBD1	CASSIRTGNQETQYF	TGCGCCAGCAGCATCCGGACAGGGAACCAAGAGACCCAGTACTTC
TRBV6-2/TRBV6-3	TRBJ1-1	many	NA	CASASGDTEAFF	TGTGCCAGCGCATCGGGGGACACTGAAGCTTTCTTT
TRBV7-9	TRBJ2-1	many	NA	CASRSTRREASNEQFF	TGTGCCAGCAGATCCACCCGGAGGGAGGCCTCCAATGAGCAGTTCTTC
TRBV12-3/TRBV12-4	TRBJ2-1	many	TRBD1	CATVVGQGYNEQFF	TGTGCCACCGTGGTGGGACAGGGGTACAATGAGCAGTTCTTC
TRBV11-2	TRBJ1-1	NA	NA	CASSPTYNVNTEAFF	TGTGCCAGCAGCCCCACCTACAACGTGAACACTGAAGCTTTCTTT
TRBV18	TRBJ1-2	many	NA	CASSSVPEAYTF	TGTGCCAGCTCATCGGTGCCAGAAGCCTACACCTTC
TRBV10-2	TRBJ2-1	many	NA	CASSESRIEQFF	TGCGCCAGCAGTGAGTCGAGAATTGAGCAGTTCTTC
TRBV10-3	TRBJ1-6	NA	TRBD1	CAIRQGAYNSPLHF	TGTGCCATCCGGCAGGGGGCCTATAATTCACCCCTCCACTTT
TRBV28	TRBJ2-7	many	NA	CASSPGALLYEQYF	TGTGCCAGCAGTCCTGGTGCCCTCCTCTACGAGCAGTACTTC
TRBV28	TRBJ2-3	many	NA	CASNRTPKITDTQYF	TGTGCCAGCAACCGTACGCCGAAGATTACAGATACGCAGTATTTT
TRBV7-2	TRBJ2-7	many	TRBD2	CASSINGLAASSYEQYF	TGTGCCAGCAGCATAAATGGACTAGCGGCAAGCTCCTACGAGCAGTACTTC
TRBV12-3/TRBV12-4	TRBJ2-3	many	TRBD2	CASSPTSGTDTQYF	TGTGCCAGCAGCCCAACTAGCGGGACAGATACGCAGTATTTT
TRBV12-3/TRBV12-4	TRBJ2-1	many	TRBD2	CASSHTLAGYNEQFF	TGTGCCAGCAGTCACACCCTAGCGGGATACAATGAGCAGTTCTTC
TRBV3-1	TRBJ1-5	many	NA	CASSQEASRGPLWPQHF	TGTGCCAGCAGCCAAGAGGCTTCGAGGGGACCCCTTTGGCCCCAGCATTTT
TRBV18	TRBJ2-3	many	NA	CASSPVEDYTQYF	TGTGCCAGCTCACCAGTTGAAGACTATACGCAGTATTTT
TRBV25-1	TRBJ1-6	many	TRBD1	CASRGQGHNSPLHF	TGTGCCAGCAGAGGACAGGGTCATAATTCACCCCTCCACTTT
TRBV19	TRBJ1-1	many	NA	CASGFGQGAFF	TGTGCCAGCGGGTTCGGGCAGGGAGCTTTCTTT
TRBV3-1	TRBJ2-1	many	TRBD2	CASSQGLSGSFNNEQFF	TGTGCCAGCAGCCAAGGCTTAAGCGGGAGCTTTAACAATGAGCAGTTCTTC
TRBV12-3/TRBV12-4	TRBJ2-7	many	NA	CASRPGVGLVYEQYF	TGTGCCAGCAGACCAGGGGTTGGGTTGGTCTACGAGCAGTACTTC
TRBV28	TRBJ2-7	many	TRBD1	CASSLPGQVGHEQYF	TGTGCCAGCAGTCTACCGGGACAGGTCGGCCACGAGCAGTACTTC